The 4 T cell receptor beta chains presented below share a single source sample, sequenced in a study of cytomegalovirus exposure and HLA in healthy donors. PCR employed 60 Vbeta and 13 Jbeta primers. Some clones are missing from TCRdb's copy, which holds only in-frame ones; the method was immunoSEQ multiplex PCR. The data show about 160,000 clones, roughly 80% seen once. The sequencing sample was made of PBMCs. Receptors originate from a male donor in good health and CMV-seronegative.

This chain links TRBV6-5 with TRBJ2-5, with 7 bases that match TRBD1. The J call may be in error: the DNA end matches TRBJ2-7 better. Germline CDR1 MNHEY, CDR2 SVGAGI. The CDR3 length is 14 residues. This CDR3 is CASRRDRDGYEQYF. Written as DNA, the CDR3 is TGTGCCAGCAGGCGAGACAGGGACGGCTACGAGCAGTACTTC.

The chain carries TRBV11-2 and TRBJ2-7; D is perhaps TRBD1 (5 bases). Trimming shortened V by 5 bases and J by 6 bases, and 23 bases separated the two germline ends. CDR3 size: 16 residues. Germline-derived CDR1 and CDR2 are SGHAT and FQNNGV. The CDR3 here is CASSTSPAQVGAEQYF. CDR3 sequence (DNA): TGTGCCAGCAGCACGTCTCCGGCACAGGTTGGCGCCGAGCAGTACTTC.

V is TRBV5-4 and J is TRBJ1-4; D remains ambiguous. Trimming stripped 5 bases from V and 7 bases from J, with 9 bases between. CDR1 and CDR2 (germline): SGHNT, YYREEE (reference sequence). The CDR3 sequence is 12 residues long. The CDR3, as DNA: TGTGCCAGCAGTTCGGGGAGTGAAAAACTGTTTTTT. Protein sequence: CASSSGSEKLFF.

As regards this clone: The junction differs from germline at one of its ends, possibly a read error. The gene calls are TRBV6-1 and TRBJ2-3, with D perhaps matching TRBD1 or TRBD2 (9 bases each). Germline-derived CDR1 and CDR2 are MNHNS and SASEGT. This CDR3 spans 18 amino acids. The CDR3, as DNA: TGTGCCAGTAGTGACAGGGGGACAGCGGGAGGTAGCACAGATACGCAGTATTTT. It yields the protein CASSDRGTAGGSTDTQYF.